This entry lists 21 T cell receptor beta chains sequenced from one sample in a study of T-cell reconstitution after alpha-beta-depleted transplantation in children. Unique molecular identifiers featured in how the TCRbeta library was prepared. MiXCR, run by TCRdb on the PCR reads, gives a single entry per CDR3 protein. The repertoire holds 500,000 to 600,000 distinct CDR3 sequences, with 25% to 30% as singletons. This specimen was PBMCs, taken before TCRalphabeta/CD19-depleted stem cell transplant. These receptors all come from a boy under two years old with Wiskott-Aldrich syndrome, due to receive a stem cell transplant.

This clonotype was picked up a small number of times. Relative to the germline gene, one junction end is altered; a read error may explain this. The V and J genes are TRBV4-1 and TRBJ2-4; D call uncertain. This CDR3 comprises 16 residues. Germline V gene data show CDR1 as MGHRA and CDR2 as YSYEKL. CDR3 DNA: TGCGCCAGCAGTCAAGGTTGGCTTTTCGGCAAAAACATTCAGTACTTC. This translates into CASSQGWLFGKNIQYF.

This clonotype was seen a handful of times. This chain uses TRBV7-2 with TRBJ2-3; 9 bases are a match to TRBD2. With V trimmed by 3 bases and J by 5 bases, 9 bases remained unmatched. The CDR3 has 16 amino acids. Germline CDR1 and CDR2: SGHTA and FQGNSA. CDR3 nucleotides: TGTGCCAGCAGCTTTGGACTAGCGAGTACAGAAGATACGCAGTATTTT. It translates to CASSFGLASTEDTQYF. The full variable domain, with the rest looked up from reference TRBV7-2 and TRBJ2-3, is GAGVSQSPSNKVTEKGKDVELRCDPISGHTALYWYRQSLGQGLEFLIYFQGNSAPDKSGLPSDRFSAERTGGSVSTLTIQRTQQEDSAVYLCASSFGLASTEDTQYFGPGTRLTVL.

This clonotype has more than one count but fewer than ten. This chain joins TRBV14 and TRBJ2-3, with D maybe TRBD2 (6 bases). Germline CDR1 and CDR2: SGHDN and FVKESK. The CDR3 has 16 residues. The V and J ends lost 2 bases and 4 bases respectively, with 16 bases between them. The CDR3 coding sequence is TGTGCCAGCAGCCAAAGTTCCGGGAGACGTCCAGATACGCAGTATTTT. The encoded protein is CASSQSSGRRPDTQYF. The full variable domain, with the rest looked up from reference TRBV14 and TRBJ2-3, is EAGVTQFPSHSVIEKGQTVTLRCDPISGHDNLYWYRRVMGKEIKFLLHFVKESKQDESGMPNNRFLAERTGGTYSTLKVQPAELEDSGVYFCASSQSSGRRPDTQYFGPGTRLTVL.

The genes are TRBV20-1 and TRBJ2-2, with D tentatively TRBD2 (5 bases). Looked up from germline, CDR1 is DFQATT and CDR2 is SNEGSKA (reference sequence). CDR3 length: 14 residues. With 6 bases removed from V and 8 bases from J, the gap between germline ends came to 19 bases. CDR3 region: CSARREGRTGELFF. DNA for the CDR3: TGCAGTGCCCGCCGGGAAGGCCGAACAGGGGAGCTGTTTTTT.

This clonotype was seen more than once but under ten times. The genes are TRBV11-1 and TRBJ2-2; 9 bases align to TRBD2. Trimming took 5 bases from V and 4 from J; bases not matched to a gene: 17. The CDR3 extends over 19 amino acids. Germline V CDR1 and CDR2: SGHAT, FQDESV (reference sequence). CDR3 sequence reads: CASSPQGSLAGSGTGELFF. As DNA, the CDR3 is TGTGCCAGCAGCCCACAGGGATCGCTAGCGGGAAGTGGCACCGGGGAGCTGTTTTTT.

This clonotype was detected a few times. V usage is TRBV4-1 and J usage is TRBJ2-5; 8 nucleotides agree with TRBD2. The CDR3 is made up of 17 amino acids. V dropped 1 base and J dropped 3; count of bases not matched to a gene: 10. Germline CDR1 reads MGHRA; CDR2 reads YSYEKL. CDR3 loop: CASSQVVGGAGEETQYF. CDR3 nucleotide sequence: TGCGCCAGCAGCCAAGTGGTCGGGGGGGCTGGTGAAGAGACCCAGTACTTC.

The V and J genes are TRBV4-1 and TRBJ2-5, with 8 nucleotides matching TRBD2. V lost 0 bases to trimming and J lost 5 bases; unmatched junction nucleotides: 14. This CDR3 has 18 amino acids. The germline CDR1 and CDR2 sequences are MGHRA and YSYEKL. The chain's CDR3 is CASSQDSFPGRALETQYF. CDR3 bases: TGCGCCAGCAGCCAAGATTCATTCCCCGGGAGGGCCTTGGAGACCCAGTACTTC.

The chain recombines TRBV6-1 with TRBJ2-2, with D perhaps TRBD1 (6 bases). The germline V and J ends were trimmed by 10 bases and 4 bases, with 16 bases remaining between them. CDR3 length: 14 residues. Germline-derived CDR1 and CDR2 are MNHNS and SASEGT. CDR3 amino acids: CATKQGWGTGELFF. The DNA of the CDR3 is TGTGCCACCAAACAGGGATGGGGCACCGGGGAGCTGTTTTTT.

This clonotype was counted between two and nine times. One end of the junction is discordant with germline, which a read error may explain. The V call is TRBV5-1, the J call TRBJ2-7; 8 nucleotides align to TRBD2. Germline values: CDR1 SGHRS, CDR2 YFSETQ. The CDR3 extends over 15 amino acids. The CDR3 region has the DNA TGTGCCAGCAGTTCCGGACTAGCCAGCTCCTACGAGCAGTACTTC. It encodes CASSSGLASSYEQYF.

This chain joins TRBV7-2 and TRBJ2-3; D not resolved. The CDR3 is 14 amino acids. Germline-derived CDR1 and CDR2 are SGHTA and FQGNSA. V shed 5 bases and J shed 1 base, with 10 bases lying between them. CDR3: CASSRGPGTDTQYF. Here the CDR3 DNA reads TGTGCCAGCAGCCGCGGACCCGGCACAGATACGCAGTATTTT.

CDR3 in DNA: TGCAGTGCTAGCCCTATCGGACTAGCGGACCGAAATCACACAGATACGCAGTATTTT. This codes for CSASPIGLADRNHTDTQYF. The chain joins TRBV20-1 to TRBJ2-3; 10 bases match TRBD2. This CDR3 has 19 residues. Germline V gene data show CDR1 as DFQATT and CDR2 as SNEGSKA (reference sequence). V lost 3 bases to trimming and J lost 2 bases; unmatched junction nucleotides: 17.

This clonotype appeared many times. The genes are TRBV7-6 and TRBJ1-6, with a tentative D call TRBD1 (5 bases). Germline-derived CDR1 and CDR2 are SGHVS and FNYEAQ. The ends were cut back, 5 bases at V and 6 bases at J, with 11 bases in the middle. The CDR3 totals 14 residues. CDR3 sequence: CASSPDSSNSPLHF. The CDR3 nucleotides read TGTGCCAGCAGCCCCGACAGTTCTAATTCACCCCTCCACTTT.

This clonotype has just a few counts. The CDR3: CASSFSTNTEAFF. DNA for the CDR3: TGTGCCAGCAGTTTTAGTACGAACACTGAAGCTTTCTTT. The chain couples TRBV27 to TRBJ1-1; no clear D gene. The CDR3 extends over 13 amino acids. V lost 3 bases and J 1 base, leaving 6 bases between the germline ends. CDR1 is MNHEY and CDR2 is SMNVEV in the germline V gene (reference sequence).

There are a few counts of this clonotype. The gene calls are TRBV20-1 and TRBJ1-5; D unresolved. Germline V gives CDR1 DFQATT, CDR2 SNEGSKA (reference sequence). There are 13 residues in the CDR3. V was trimmed by 6 bases and J by 5 bases, leaving 14 bases between them. The chain's CDR3 is CSANQGRDQPQHF. CDR3 in DNA: TGCAGTGCAAACCAAGGGAGGGATCAGCCCCAGCATTTT.

Only a few counts were recorded for this clonotype. This chain links TRBV5-1 with TRBJ2-1; TRBD2 might be the D (5 bases). Germline V gives CDR1 SGHRS, CDR2 YFSETQ. The V end was cut by 4 bases, the J end by 5 bases, with 34 bases between. This CDR3 comprises 21 residues. The CDR3 DNA follows: TGCGCCAGCAGCCCGGGTTGGGGTGGTCGAGGACCGGCACCCGGGAACAATGAGCAGTTCTTC. Its protein is CASSPGWGGRGPAPGNNEQFF.

The chain recombines TRBV6-1 with TRBJ2-1; maybe TRBD2 (6 bases). Germline V gene lookup returns CDR1 MNHNS and CDR2 SASEGT. V shed 4 bases and J shed 8 bases, with 18 bases lying between them. The CDR3 loop spans 15 amino acids. The DNA of the CDR3 is TGTGCCAGCAGTGCCCCCGGCGGGAAGATGTATGAGCAGTTCTTC. Encoded protein: CASSAPGGKMYEQFF.

This clonotype appeared a few times. The chain uses TRBV3-1 and TRBJ2-1; TRBD2 aligns across 10 bases. Trimming took 3 bases from V and 5 from J; bases not matched to a gene: 7. Germline loops: CDR1 LGHDT, CDR2 YNNKEL (reference sequence). This CDR3 comprises 16 residues. This CDR3 reads CASSQRSGRVHNEQFF. In DNA form, the CDR3 reads TGTGCCAGCAGCCAGCGCAGCGGGAGGGTCCACAATGAGCAGTTCTTC.

This clonotype was found a few times. The genes are TRBV6-5 and TRBJ1-5; D is undetermined. The CDR3 runs to 14 residues. CDR1 and CDR2 (germline): MNHEY, SVGAGI. The V gene lost 0 bases and the J gene lost 5 bases, with 8 bases spanning the gap. Here the CDR3 reads CASSYSKFHQPQHF. In DNA, the CDR3 is TGTGCCAGCAGTTACTCGAAGTTCCATCAGCCCCAGCATTTT.

This clonotype was counted between two and nine times. The DNA for the CDR3 is TGCGCCAGCAGGTTTTACGCCGGGACATTCGGTTTTATGGCTTACACAGATACGCAGTATTTT. Translating it yields CASRFYAGTFGFMAYTDTQYF. The V and J genes are TRBV5-1 and TRBJ2-3; TRBD1 might be the D (6 bases). CDR3 length equals 21 residues. Germline V CDR1 and CDR2: SGHRS, YFSETQ. Trimming removed 5 bases from V and 2 bases from J, with 33 bases in between.

This clonotype appeared a few times. The CDR3 protein is CASRFAGTDTQYF. CDR3 bases: TGCGCCAGCCGATTTGCGGGTACAGATACGCAGTATTTT. The V call is TRBV5-1, the J call TRBJ2-3, with D tentatively TRBD2 (5 bases). CDR1 is SGHRS and CDR2 is YFSETQ in the germline V gene. The V end was cut by 7 bases, the J end by 3 bases, with 12 bases between. The CDR3 loop spans 13 amino acids.

The rearrangement links TRBV6-4 to TRBJ2-1; 10 positions match TRBD2. J was trimmed by 8 bases and V by 3 bases; bases with no gene match: 10. This CDR3 has 16 amino acids. The V gene's germline CDR1 is MRHNA and CDR2 SNTAGT. The CDR3 region has the DNA TGTGCCAGCAGTGAATCTAGCGGGAGTCTTGTGGATGAGCAGTTCTTC. Protein sequence: CASSESSGSLVDEQFF.